The rows below give T cell receptor beta chains drawn from one sample of a study of T cells in localized non-small cell lung cancer. Assay: immunoSEQ multiplex PCR; the TCRdb copy retains only in-frame clones and omits some. The sample holds tens of thousands of clones, around 80% seen once. The sample consisted of peripheral blood, taken before any cancer treatment. The receptors shown here come from a male donor at least 60 years old with stage III squamous cell lung carcinoma. Both conserved end residues are part of each CDR3. Each record gives: D gene, J gene, V gene, CDR3 protein. D genes are given only for firm matches.

NA	TRBJ2-5	TRBV7-8	CASSPPAVQETQYF
NA	TRBJ2-7	TRBV18	CASSQTGHTPSSHEQYF
TRBD1	TRBJ2-1	TRBV5-1	CASSQGQGRLNEQFF
TRBD2	TRBJ2-7	TRBV7-2	CASSSWTSSYEQYF
NA	TRBJ2-2	TRBV19	CASSFGTNTGELFF
TRBD2	TRBJ2-7	TRBV2	CASSNSGGEQYF
NA	TRBJ2-3	TRBV7-2	CASSFLAAPGDTQYF
NA	TRBJ2-1	TRBV5-4	CASSPSNWGGSNEQFF
TRBD2	TRBJ2-3	TRBV5-1	CASSQRLAGAPDTQYF
TRBD1	TRBJ1-1	TRBV7-8	CASSREATGDTEAFF
NA	TRBJ1-1	TRBV5-1	CASSLRGDNTEAFF
NA	TRBJ1-5	TRBV19	CASSIDSYSNQPQHF
NA	TRBJ1-2	TRBV30	CAWSLPGVYGYTF
NA	TRBJ1-2	TRBV29-1	CSVALGRPANYGYTF
TRBD1	TRBJ1-2	TRBV6-5	CASSRDSYGYTF
NA	TRBJ1-1	TRBV6-5	CASRETVLNTEAFF
NA	TRBJ1-2	TRBV28	CASISWEQGYTF
TRBD2	TRBJ2-7	TRBV5-4	CASSTGLAGGPGRYEQYF
NA	TRBJ1-1	TRBV30	CAWSATDRTEAFF
NA	TRBJ2-1	TRBV6-6	CASSRIGGSVNEQFF
NA	TRBJ1-3	TRBV25-1	CATVTGNTIYF
NA	TRBJ2-2	TRBV19	CASSSRQTPTGELFF
NA	TRBJ1-1	TRBV10-1	CASSESGVGEAFF